Presented here are 24 T cell receptor beta chains from one specimen sequenced in a study of T cell clonality in common variable immunodeficiency. Findings and limits, study-wide: Fewer deletions and N-nucleotide insertions were reportedly seen in common variable immunodeficiency TCR beta sequences.

Using immunoSEQ multiplex PCR, the repertoire was profiled, and TCRdb retains in-frame clones only, with some absent. Singletons are absent from the sample, which has roughly 17,000 clones. Antigen specificity for these receptors is unknown. Sequences were obtained from peripheral blood mononuclear cells. The receptors derive from a human donor with common variable immunodeficiency.

CDR3 bases read: TGTGCCAGTAGTATCGGCGGCAGGGTAGGAACCTATAATTCACCC. It translates to CASSIGGRVGTYNSP. The full CDR3 protein reads CASSIGGRVGTYNSPLHF. The chain links TRBV19 to TRBJ1-6; D might be TRBD1 (5 bases). The CDR3 end falls 3 residues outside the read, so it is completed with the germline J gene. Trimming left V 3 bases short and J 2 bases short, with 17 bases between. Germline CDR1 and CDR2: LNHDA and SQIVND (reference sequence). This CDR3 is 18 amino acids long.

This clone was counted a few times. The CDR3 loop is CASSLLGQGDTQYF. Incomplete CDR3 DNA: TGTGCCAGCAGCTTACTAGGCCAGGGAGATACG. The chain carries TRBV7-6 and TRBJ2-3; TRBD1 might be the D (5 bases). The missing CDR3 end, 3 residues past where the read stops, is filled in from the germline J gene. Between the trimmed V and J ends, which lost 2 bases and 5 bases, there was a span of 11 bases. Germline CDR1 is SGHVS and CDR2 is FNYEAQ. The CDR3 sequence is 14 residues long.

The CDR3 DNA, read in part, is TGTGCCAGCTCAGAGACTAGCGACACCGGGGAG. Translated, it gives CASSETSDTGE. The full CDR3 protein is CASSETSDTGELFF. The V and J genes are TRBV18 and TRBJ2-2; 8 bases are shared with TRBD2. The sequence runs out 3 residues before the end of the CDR3; the remainder is reconstructed from the germline J gene. CDR1 and CDR2 (germline): KGHSH, LQKENI. V lost 5 bases and J lost 3; bases outside the gene matches: 2. There are 14 residues in the CDR3.

Worth noting for this clone: The read comes to an end 3 residues before the CDR3 does, leaving the germline J gene to fill in the end. The chain carries TRBV7-2 and TRBJ2-3; unclear D gene. The V gene lost 2 bases and the J gene lost 1 base, with 7 bases spanning the gap. From germline, CDR1 is SGHTA and CDR2 FQGNSA. The CDR3 totals 14 residues. The part of the CDR3 DNA that was read is TGTGCCAGCAGCTTAAGTCGGGGCACAGATACG. Amino acid sequence: CASSLSRGTDT. The entire CDR3 is CASSLSRGTDTQYF.

This clone has more than one count but fewer than ten. The CDR3 goes on 3 residues after the read ends, and that part is filled in from the germline J gene. The chain links TRBV7-2 to TRBJ1-6; 8 nucleotides match TRBD1. Germline V gives CDR1 SGHTA, CDR2 FQGNSA. V was pared by 5 bases and J by 9 bases, with 9 bases of the junction left unmatched. The CDR3 length is 15 residues. CDR3 protein: CASSKGTGQGSPLHF. The sequenced part of the CDR3 DNA is TGTGCCAGCAGCAAGGGGACAGGCCAGGGTTCACCC.

This clone was counted only a few times. Read data end 3 residues before the CDR3 end; the end is taken from the germline J gene. The V gene is TRBV7-9, the J gene TRBJ2-5, with 8 bases matching TRBD1. This CDR3 has 15 residues. CDR1 is SEHNR and CDR2 is FQNEAQ in the germline V gene (reference sequence). The V segment lost 4 bases and the J segment 4 bases; nucleotides outside the gene matches: 8. The DNA read from the CDR3 is TGTGCCAGCAGCTCCCAACAGGGGGTCGGAGAGACC. It codes for CASSSQQGVGET. The entire CDR3 is CASSSQQGVGETQYF.

To note about this clone: The read terminates 3 residues ahead of where the CDR3 ends, so the germline J gene completes it. V gene TRBV7-9 combines with J gene TRBJ1-5, with TRBD1 matching over 8 bases. V shed 5 bases and J 2 bases; nucleotides not matched to a gene: 2. CDR1 is SEHNR and CDR2 is FQNEAQ in the germline V gene (reference sequence). The CDR3 runs 14 residues. The CDR3 reads CASSTGQGNQPQHF. CDR3 DNA (partial): TGTGCCAGCAGCACGGGACAGGGCAATCAGCCC.

Comment on this clone: Read data end 3 residues before the CDR3 end; the end is taken from the germline J gene. This chain uses TRBV5-6 with TRBJ2-5; D uncertain. Germline values: CDR1 SGHDT, CDR2 YYEEEE. Trimming pared 1 base from V and 5 bases from J, leaving 6 bases between. There are 12 residues in the CDR3. The CDR3 loop is CASSLRRETQYF. The covered CDR3 bases are TGTGCCAGCAGCTTGCGCCGGGAGACC. Filled out from reference TRBV5-6 and TRBJ2-5, the complete variable domain reads DAGVTQSPTHLIKTRGQQVTLRCSPKSGHDTVSWYQQALGQGPQFIFQYYEEEERQRGNFPDRFSGHQFPNYSSELNVNALLLGDSALYLCASSLRRETQYFGPGTRLLVL.

This clone was counted ten times or more. The read finishes 3 residues shy of the CDR3 end, and the germline J gene is used to complete it. V gene TRBV20-1 combines with J gene TRBJ1-4, with D possibly matching TRBD1 (5 bases). The CDR3 covers 13 residues. Germline V gene lookup returns CDR1 DFQATT and CDR2 SNEGSKA (reference sequence). Trimming removed 3 bases at V and 4 bases at J, with 9 bases between. The covered CDR3 bases are TGCAGTGCTAGTTCCGGGGGTAATGAAAAA. It translates to CSASSGGNEK. The whole CDR3 sequence is CSASSGGNEKLFF.

A word on this clone: The read terminates 3 residues ahead of where the CDR3 ends, so the germline J gene completes it. The chain links TRBV7-9 to TRBJ2-3, with D perhaps matching TRBD1 (6 bases). Trimming took 7 bases from V and 2 from J, leaving 13 bases between them. Germline V CDR1 and CDR2: SEHNR, FQNEAQ (reference sequence). The length of the CDR3 is 14 residues. CDR3 bases read: TGTGCCAGCACCCTAGACAGGTACACAGATACG. It is translated as CASTLDRYTDT. The entire CDR3 is CASTLDRYTDTQYF. Using reference TRBV7-9 and TRBJ2-3 for the parts outside the CDR3, the full variable domain is DTGVSQNPRHKITKRGQNVTFRCDPISEHNRLYWYRQTLGQGPEFLTYFQNEAQLEKSRLLSDRFSAERPKGSFSTLEIQRTEQGDSAMYLCASTLDRYTDTQYFGPGTRLTVL.

This clone was seen a few times. The read terminates 3 residues ahead of where the CDR3 ends, so the germline J gene completes it. This chain uses TRBV7-2 with TRBJ2-5; the D gene is possibly TRBD2 (5 bases). Trimming stripped 4 bases from V and 5 bases from J, with 14 bases between. This CDR3 is 14 amino acids long. CDR1 is SGHTA and CDR2 is FQGNSA in the germline V gene. The CDR3 sequence is CASSSGPTGETQYF. CDR3 bases read: TGTGCCAGCAGCTCGGGCCCAACGGGGGAGACC.

This clone was counted ten times or more. The CDR3 extends 3 residues past the end of the read, so its final part is completed from the germline J gene. This chain connects TRBV14 to TRBJ2-2; 7 bases map to TRBD1. J lost 3 bases, V lost 6 bases, and 4 bases had no gene match. The CDR3 contains 14 residues. Germline CDR1 is SGHDN and CDR2 is FVKESK. The DNA read from the CDR3 is TGTGCCAGCAGGGGGACAGTTTACACCGGGGAG. This encodes CASRGTVYTGE. The full CDR3 protein is CASRGTVYTGELFF.

In the case of this clone: Read sequence stops 3 residues before the CDR3 end, and the germline J gene provides the missing end. J is TRBJ2-5 and V is TRBV2; 13 bases line up with TRBD2. This CDR3 is built from 18 residues. CDR1 and CDR2 from the germline V gene are SNHLY and FYNNEI. V dropped 6 bases and J dropped 5; count of bases not matched to a gene: 15. This CDR3 is CASRRLAGGLSGRETQYF. The covered CDR3 bases are TGTGCCAGCAGGAGACTAGCGGGGGGTTTATCTGGGCGGGAGACC.

The sample holds a few counts of this clone. The CDR3 goes on 3 residues after the read ends, and that part is filled in from the germline J gene. The rearrangement links TRBV7-9 to TRBJ1-2; unclear D gene. Germline V gene sequence: CDR1 SEHNR, CDR2 FQNEAQ (reference sequence). V lost 5 bases and J 7 bases, leaving 11 bases between the germline ends. CDR3 size: 12 residues. CDR3 DNA (partial): TGTGCCAGCAGCCCCGGGCGGGGTGGC. It yields the protein CASSPGRGG. The full CDR3 is CASSPGRGGYTF.

Many counts were recorded for this clone. The covered CDR3 bases are TGCAGCGTTGACGCGTCCTATGGC. This codes for CSVDASYG. From start to end, the CDR3 is CSVDASYGYTF. The chain links TRBV29-1 to TRBJ1-2; D uncertain. The read ends 3 residues shy of where the CDR3 ends; the end is completed using the germline J gene. From germline, CDR1 is SQVTM and CDR2 ANQGSEA. The CDR3 totals 11 residues. V lost 3 bases and J lost 4, with 6 bases in between.

Remarks on this clone: The CDR3 goes on 3 residues after the read ends, and that part is filled in from the germline J gene. The rearrangement joins TRBV18 to TRBJ2-2; D possibly corresponds to TRBD2 (6 bases). The CDR3 has 17 residues. CDR1 is KGHSH and CDR2 is LQKENI in the germline V gene. Trimming stripped 5 bases from V and 4 bases from J, with 20 bases between. Incomplete CDR3 DNA: TGTGCCAGCTCATCGCCTGATCGGGGACTTATCACCGGGGAG. This sequence encodes CASSSPDRGLITGE. The entire CDR3 protein is CASSSPDRGLITGELFF.

A few counts support this clone. The CDR3 end falls 3 residues outside the read, so it is completed with the germline J gene. This same CDR3 is encoded by further DNA sequences in the sample. The chain recombines TRBV30 with TRBJ1-6; 11 nucleotides align to TRBD1. Germline V gives CDR1 GTSNPN, CDR2 SVGIG (reference sequence). The CDR3 covers 15 residues. Unmatched junction bases numbered 5, after V lost 1 base and J lost 9 bases. CDR3 loop: CAWSEGTGGGSPLHF. The part of the CDR3 DNA that was read is TGTGCCTGGAGTGAAGGGACAGGGGGTGGTTCACCC.

This clone was counted between two and nine times. The CDR3 goes on 3 residues after the read ends, and that part is filled in from the germline J gene. The V and J genes are TRBV20-1 and TRBJ2-1; 11 nucleotides agree with TRBD2. Looked up from germline, CDR1 is DFQATT and CDR2 is SNEGSKA (reference sequence). This CDR3 region has 15 residues. Losses at the gene ends were 3 bases for V and 5 bases for J; bases not matched to a gene: 6. The covered CDR3 bases are TGCAGTGCTAGTTTTAGCGGGGGGGGACACAATGAG. Translated: CSASFSGGGHNE. The CDR3 in its entirety is CSASFSGGGHNEQFF.

With regard to this clone: The read ends 3 residues early relative to the CDR3; the germline J gene fills the gap. This rearrangement joins TRBV19 to TRBJ2-5, with 7 bases lining up with TRBD2. Germline lookup yields CDR1 LNHDA and CDR2 SQIVND (reference sequence). Trimming cost V 3 bases and J 4 bases; bases outside gene matches: 14. This CDR3 is built from 17 residues. Incomplete CDR3 DNA: TGTGCCAGTAGTATGCCCACGCGGGCTAGCGGAGGAGAGACC. Its translation is CASSMPTRASGGET. From start to end, the CDR3 is CASSMPTRASGGETQYF.

Comment on this clone: The CDR3 end lies 3 residues beyond the end of the read and is filled in from the germline J gene. The J gene is TRBJ2-1, the V gene TRBV19, with TRBD2 matching over 7 bases. Germline values: CDR1 LNHDA, CDR2 SQIVND (reference sequence). This CDR3 contains 16 residues. Trimming took 5 bases from V and 5 from J; bases not matched to a gene: 12. Incomplete CDR3 DNA: TGTGCCAGTAGTTCTCAAATTGGCGGGGGAAACAATGAG. Its translation: CASSSQIGGGNNE. The complete CDR3 sequence is CASSSQIGGGNNEQFF. Together with reference TRBV19 and TRBJ2-1, the CDR3 gives the full variable domain: DGGITQSPKYLFRKEGQNVTLSCEQNLNHDAMYWYRQDPGQGLRLIYYSQIVNDFQKGDIAEGYSVSREKKESFPLTVTSAQKNPTAFYLCASSSQIGGGNNEQFFGPGTRLTVL.

This clone was detected only a few times. The covered CDR3 bases are TGTGCCAGCAGCCCCAACGGACAATTCAATCAGCCC. It translates to CASSPNGQFNQP. In full, the CDR3 reads CASSPNGQFNQPQHF. The chain joins TRBV7-2 to TRBJ1-5, with D possibly TRBD1 on 5 matching bases. The read stops 3 residues short of the end of the CDR3; the missing end is completed from the germline J gene. The CDR3 spans 15 residues. Germline V CDR1 and CDR2: SGHTA, FQGNSA. The germline V and J ends were trimmed by 5 bases and 3 bases, with 14 bases remaining between them.

This clone was detected a few times. The read falls 3 residues short of the CDR3 end, and the missing part is taken from the germline J gene. This chain connects TRBV30 to TRBJ1-4; 7 bases are a match to TRBD1. Germline-derived CDR1 and CDR2 are GTSNPN and SVGIG (reference sequence). This CDR3 has 14 residues. V gave up 0 bases and J gave up 7 bases; unmatched junction bases: 5. CDR3 DNA (partial): TGTGCCTGGAGTGTACGAGGGGGCTTTGAAAAA. This sequence encodes CAWSVRGGFEK. The complete CDR3 protein is CAWSVRGGFEKLFF.

This clone is labeled as medium-sized (0.01 to 0.1%). The CDR3 end is not reached by the read, which stops 3 residues before it; the germline J gene fills it in. The chain uses TRBV19 and TRBJ1-6, with unresolved D. Germline V gene lookup returns CDR1 LNHDA and CDR2 SQIVND (reference sequence). V was clipped by 2 bases and J by 7 bases, with 9 bases between them. The CDR3 has 14 residues. The DNA read from the CDR3 is TGTGCCAGTAGTATAAGGGTCTTAAATTCACCC. Its translation is CASSIRVLNSP. The whole CDR3 region reads CASSIRVLNSPLHF.

In the case of this clone: Read sequence stops 3 residues before the CDR3 end, and the germline J gene provides the missing end. The chain employs TRBV19 and TRBJ2-3, with 8 nucleotides matching TRBD1. CDR1 LNHDA and CDR2 SQIVND come from the germline V gene (reference sequence). The CDR3 has 14 residues. The V and J ends lost 4 bases and 5 bases, in that order; junction bases with no gene match: 5. CDR3 amino acids: CASSRQGAGDTQYF. The sequenced CDR3 bases are TGTGCCAGTAGTAGGCAGGGGGCCGGAGATACG.